One and the same sample provided the 12 T cell receptor beta chains below, sequenced in a study of liver allograft versus peripheral blood T cells. Study-wide background: Transplanted livers held T cell receptor repertoires, and these were compared with repertoires in recipients' peripheral blood.

TCRdb independently ran MiXCR on the reads; one entry per CDR3 protein. The sample holds 7,000 to 9,000 distinct CDR3 sequences, about 18% seen once. These receptor sequences come from a human patient who had a liver transplant. Some T cells may trace back to the graft donor.

By sample share, this clonotype is medium-sized. J is TRBJ2-6 and V is TRBV30; 9 bases line up with TRBD1. V shed 3 bases and J 12 bases; nucleotides not matched to a gene: 6. Germline CDR1 and CDR2: GTSNPN and SVGIG (reference sequence). The CDR3 runs to 13 residues. CDR3 sequence (DNA): TGTGCCTGGAGGGGGGACAGGGCCGGCGTCCTGACTTTC. As protein: CAWRGDRAGVLTF.

This clonotype was picked up a small number of times. V and J are TRBV28 and TRBJ1-4; D might be TRBD1 (6 bases). CDR1 is MDHEN and CDR2 is SYDVKM in the germline V gene. The CDR3 has 14 amino acids. Trimming shortened V by 3 bases and J by 8 bases, and 13 bases separated the two germline ends. The CDR3 protein is CASSLGQGSEKLFF. DNA for the CDR3: TGTGCCAGCAGTTTGGGTCAGGGGTCGGAAAAACTGTTTTTT.

This sequence joins TRBV20-1 and TRBJ2-7; 9 positions agree with TRBD1. Germline CDR1 reads DFQATT; CDR2 reads SNEGSKA (reference sequence). The V and J ends lost 5 bases and 5 bases, in that order; junction bases with no gene match: 10. The CDR3 totals 14 residues. The CDR3 bases are TGCAGTGCTGAACAGACAGGGGGTAACCACGAGCAGTACTTC. It encodes CSAEQTGGNHEQYF.

Judged by abundance, this clonotype is medium-sized. V and J are TRBV29-1 and TRBJ2-4, with D perhaps matching TRBD1 or TRBD2 (5 bases each). The CDR3 length is 12 residues. The germline V gene has CDR1 SQVTM and CDR2 ANQGSEA. Trimming cost V 6 bases and J 6 bases, with 12 bases left between them. CDR3 sequence reads: CSVGGRGNIQYF. The DNA for the CDR3 is TGCAGCGTCGGAGGTAGGGGAAACATTCAGTACTTC.

In its sample, this clonotype is medium-sized (0.01 to 0.1%). The chain carries TRBV10-3 and TRBJ1-1; D gene unclear. CDR3 length equals 14 residues. Trimming removed 1 base at V and 1 base at J, with 7 bases between. Germline CDR1 ENHRY, CDR2 SYGVKD. CDR3 DNA: TGTGCCATCAGTGAGTACGAGGGGAACACTGAAGCTTTCTTT. Amino acid sequence: CAISEYEGNTEAFF.

The V call is TRBV28, the J call TRBJ2-5; no reliable D call. The germline CDR1 and CDR2 sequences are MDHEN and SYDVKM. V shed 7 bases and J shed 1 base, with 10 bases lying between them. The length of the CDR3 is 13 residues. The CDR3 loop reads CASTIPGQETQYF. The DNA of the CDR3 is TGTGCCAGCACCATACCGGGCCAAGAGACCCAGTACTTC.

This clonotype is labeled as medium-sized. The chain is built from TRBV6-5 and TRBJ1-5; 10 nucleotides match TRBD1. Germline V gives CDR1 MNHEY, CDR2 SVGAGI. Germline trimming cut 10 bases from V and 0 bases from J; bases unmatched to any gene: 21. The CDR3 has 20 residues. CDR3 in DNA: TGTGCCACCTCTTCCCGACCACCGGGACAGGGGACCCATAGCAATCAGCCCCAGCATTTT. As protein: CATSSRPPGQGTHSNQPQHF.

A few counts support this clonotype. The V gene is TRBV12-5, the J gene TRBJ2-5; 9 bases fit TRBD2. J gave up 4 bases and V 3 bases, and 3 bases lay outside the gene matches. The CDR3 spans 14 residues. Germline V gene sequence: CDR1 LGHNT, CDR2 FRNRAP. The CDR3 DNA reads TGTGCTAGTGGTTTAAGGCGGGAGGGAGAGACCCAGTACTTC. Translating it yields CASGLRREGETQYF. Based on the CDR3 plus reference TRBV12-5 and TRBJ2-5, the full variable domain is DARVTQTPRHKVTEMGQEVTMRCQPILGHNTVFWYRQTMMQGLELLAYFRNRAPLDDSGMPKDRFSAEMPDATLATLKIQPSEPRDSAVYFCASGLRREGETQYFGPGTRLLVL.

This clonotype was counted a few times. The CDR3 sequence is CASSIKGRDRAYQPQHF. CDR3 DNA: TGTGCCAGTAGTATAAAGGGGAGGGACAGGGCTTATCAGCCCCAGCATTTT. The V and J genes are TRBV19 and TRBJ1-5, with 9 nucleotides matching TRBD1. CDR3 length equals 17 residues. Trimming cost V 2 bases and J 5 bases; bases outside gene matches: 10. CDR1 LNHDA and CDR2 SQIVND come from the germline V gene (reference sequence).

In its sample, this clonotype is medium-sized (0.01 to 0.1%). The chain uses TRBV18 and TRBJ1-6, with TRBD1 matching over 7 bases. The germline V gene has CDR1 KGHSH and CDR2 LQKENI. After removal of 3 bases from V and 4 bases from J, the junction contained 9 bases not matched to a gene. This CDR3 spans 17 amino acids. In DNA, the CDR3 is TGTGCCAGCTCACCCCTCAGCACAGGGGATTATAATTCACCCCTCCACTTT. Translation: CASSPLSTGDYNSPLHF. Filled out from reference TRBV18 and TRBJ1-6, the complete variable domain reads NAGVMQNPRHLVRRRGQEARLRCSPMKGHSHVYWYRQLPEEGLKFMVYLQKENIIDESGMPKERFSAEFPKEGPSILRIQQVVRGDSAAYFCASSPLSTGDYNSPLHFGNGTRLTVT.

This clonotype occurred many times. The chain couples TRBV29-1 to TRBJ2-5, with TRBD2 matching 10 bases. Germline values: CDR1 SQVTM, CDR2 ANQGSEA. Trimming at V came to 5 bases and at J to 5 bases, leaving 14 bases not matched to a gene. The CDR3 totals 16 residues. Here the CDR3 DNA reads TGCAGCGTTAACCTTAGCGGGAGGTTTACGAGGGAGACCCAGTACTTC. Protein: CSVNLSGRFTRETQYF.

The CDR3 here is CASSLEPAGTNYGYTF. The CDR3 nucleotides read TGTGCCAGCAGCTTGGAGCCGGCAGGGACTAACTATGGCTACACCTTC. The chain employs TRBV7-2 and TRBJ1-2; weak D call: TRBD1 (5 bases). Deletions cut 3 bases from V and 0 bases from J, with 14 bases between. The CDR3 has 16 amino acids. Germline V gene sequence: CDR1 SGHTA, CDR2 FQGNSA. Looking up the rest from reference TRBV7-2 and TRBJ1-2 gives the full variable domain: GAGVSQSPSNKVTEKGKDVELRCDPISGHTALYWYRQSLGQGLEFLIYFQGNSAPDKSGLPSDRFSAERTGGSVSTLTIQRTQQEDSAVYLCASSLEPAGTNYGYTFGSGTRLTVV.